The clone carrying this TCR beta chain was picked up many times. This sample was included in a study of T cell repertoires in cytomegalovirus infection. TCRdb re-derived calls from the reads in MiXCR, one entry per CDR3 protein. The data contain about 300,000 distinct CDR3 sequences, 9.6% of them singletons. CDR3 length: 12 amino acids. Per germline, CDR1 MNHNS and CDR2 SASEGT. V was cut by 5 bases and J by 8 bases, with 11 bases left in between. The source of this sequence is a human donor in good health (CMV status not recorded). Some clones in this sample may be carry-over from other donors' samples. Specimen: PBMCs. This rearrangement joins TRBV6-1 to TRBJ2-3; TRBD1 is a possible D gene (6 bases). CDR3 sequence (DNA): TGTGCCAGCAGTACGACAGGACTTACGCAGTATTTT. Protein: CASSTTGLTQYF.